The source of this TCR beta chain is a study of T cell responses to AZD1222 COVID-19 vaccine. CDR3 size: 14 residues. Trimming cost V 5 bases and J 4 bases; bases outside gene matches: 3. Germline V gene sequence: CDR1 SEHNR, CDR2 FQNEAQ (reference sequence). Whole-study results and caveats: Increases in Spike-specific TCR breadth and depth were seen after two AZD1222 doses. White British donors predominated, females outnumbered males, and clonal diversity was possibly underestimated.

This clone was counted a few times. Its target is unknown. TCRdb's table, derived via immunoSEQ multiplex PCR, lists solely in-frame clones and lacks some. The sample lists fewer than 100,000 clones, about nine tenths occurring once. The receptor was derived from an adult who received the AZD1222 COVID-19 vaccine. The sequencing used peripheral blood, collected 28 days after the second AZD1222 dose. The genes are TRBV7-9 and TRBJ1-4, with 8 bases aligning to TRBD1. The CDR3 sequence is CASSQGQDNEKLFF. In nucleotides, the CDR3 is TGTGCCAGCAGCCAGGGACAGGATAATGAAAAACTGTTTTTT.